This entry is about one T cell receptor (beta chain). Assay used: immunoSEQ multiplex PCR; TCRdb lists only in-frame clones, some missing. Altogether 40,000 or so clones are present, over 80% being singletons, with the ten largest covering roughly 3.4%. The sample is drawn from a study of graft-versus-host responses after intestinal transplantation. This CDR3 is built from 10 residues. Looked up from germline, CDR1 is SQVTM and CDR2 is ANQGSEA. V lost 8 bases and J lost 3, with 7 bases in between. The chain couples TRBV29-1 to TRBJ2-5; no clear D. The TCR sequence derives from a human patient who received an intestinal transplant, so some T cells may come from the graft donor. Sequencing used PBMCs, obtained about 1,000 days after transplant. The chain's CDR3 is CSYYEETQYF. The DNA of the CDR3 is TGCAGCTACTACGAAGAGACCCAGTACTTC.